This T cell receptor (beta chain) was obtained from a study of T-cell memory formation after mild COVID-19. Overall study findings and caveats: Second-wave clones with a day 37 peak had unconfirmed SARS-CoV-2 specificity. Researchers found some responding clones in pre-infection memory, a sign that cross-reactive memory joined.

5'RACE, which relied on constant-segment primers, yielded TCR alpha and TCR beta cDNA libraries carrying sample barcodes and UMIs. TCRdb re-analysed the 5' RACE reads in MiXCR, keeping a single row per CDR3 protein. Among under 300,000 distinct CDR3 sequences, approximately 16% were seen once, and the ten largest hold 3% to 4.5%. The CDR3 consists of 15 residues. The J segment lost 6 bases and the V segment lost 4 bases, leaving 5 bases of the junction unmatched. Per the germline V gene, CDR1 is SGHRS and CDR2 is YFSETQ. There are many counts of this clonotype. Its antigen is currently unknown. The sequence was collected from a man aged 18-30 years who had mild COVID-19 (a few samples of this study predate the infection). Cell type and time point are not known. Sequenced material: PBMCs or a T cell subset sorted from them (not recorded which). V gene TRBV5-1 combines with J gene TRBJ2-3; TRBD2 matches 13 bases. For the CDR3, the DNA is TGCGCCAGCAGCACTCAGACTAGCGGGGGGGATACGCAGTATTTT. Translated, it gives CASSTQTSGGDTQYF.